This record covers a single T cell receptor (beta chain). Its antigen is currently not known. The sample holds no much larger clone one base away, and base qualities are not on file. The data are from a study of blood T cell repertoires in COVID-19 (dated by TCRdb to 2020 to 2022). Notes on the research overall: Samples covering the acute and convalescent phases of COVID-19 were provided by collaborators in the United States, Italy and Spain. The repertoires were made available in a free public database intended to serve as a resource for research on the immune response to SARS-CoV-2. Where HLA class I and class II types were available, the types were taken from metadata supplied by the sample provider, not from assay-based typing. Sample metadata almost always included a de-identified subject ID, COVID-19 status, age in years and sex. Subjects who had been exposed to COVID-19, were actively infected with it, or had recovered from it provided the deeply sampled blood TCRbeta repertoires that made up the dataset. Samples came from the ongoing ImmuneRACE study (first 160 participants) plus 1,254 subjects from 6 global collaborators. The prospective study material was composed of cDNA or gDNA derived from T cells, B-cell-depleted T cells, or PBMCs. General findings and caveats noted by the study authors: The amount of clinical and demographic metadata varied by source and participant and was provided uncurated.

The collaborating institutions used their own protocols to collect whole blood in K2EDTA tubes. For TCRbeta analysis, collaborators shipped samples in one of three forms: frozen whole blood, isolated PBMCs, or DNA extracted from either of those sample types. The immunoSEQ Assay, a bias-controlled multiplex PCR, was used to amplify TCRbeta CDR3 regions from genomic DNA. The authors processed their data as follows. Within the assay, amplification of reference gene primers was used to estimate how many nucleated cells each sample contained. To quantify the absolute abundance of each unique TCRbeta CDR3 rearrangement, sequence reads were collapsed and filtered. For each sample, productive Simpson clonality was calculated as the square root of Simpson's diversity index across productive rearrangements. The source is immuneACCESS, and TCRdb retained only in-frame sequences with V and J called. Part of the clones is not carried over; for the studies checked, unresolved V genes explain less than half of this, and the remainder is unexplained. V and J calls and clone size are copied from that table; D and trimming were computed from the DNA. For this sample there are approximately 50,000 clones; about 83% appear just once. 20% to 25% of the sample comes from the top ten.

The CDR3 sequence holds 15 residues, the cysteine and phenylalanine included. The only DNA kept is the CDR3, 45 bases in frame from the first base. V is cut back by 2 bases and J by 2 bases, with 4 bases in the junction unmatched. CDR1 and CDR2 (SGHAT, FQNNGV) derive from the germline V gene. Sequencing was performed on peripheral blood. This clonotype was sampled from a woman over 75 with acute or convalescent COVID-19. The rearranged chain carries TRBV11-2 and TRBJ2-3, with 7 middle bases fitting TRBD1. The nucleotide sequence reads TGTGCCAGCAGCTTACCGGGACAGCTCACAGATACGCAGTATTTT. Protein translation: CASSLPGQLTDTQYF.